The 18 T cell receptor beta chains below come from one sample, sequenced in a study of OX40 agonist ivuxolimab in advanced cancers. Sequencing used immunoSEQ multiplex PCR; TCRdb keeps in-frame clones, though not all of them. The sample has tens of thousands of clones, roughly 81% seen once; the top ten hold roughly 3.1%. Sequencing was performed on CD4+ or CD8+ T cells sorted from blood, taken in a trial of the OX40 agonist ivuxolimab. The receptors derive from an adult with an advanced solid tumor such as melanoma, head and neck, liver or kidney cancer.

This chain's CDR3 is CASSLALGRQYF. DNA for the CDR3: TGTGCCAGCAGCTTAGCACTAGGAAGGCAGTACTTC. This sequence joins TRBV5-5 and TRBJ2-7; a possible D gene is TRBD2 (5 bases). This CDR3 comprises 12 residues. Deletions cut 2 bases from V and 9 bases from J, with 12 bases between. Germline CDR1 is SGHKS and CDR2 is YYEKEE (reference sequence).

Of note for this clone: The junction departs from the called germline gene at one end, perhaps through a read error. This sequence joins TRBV18 and TRBJ2-7, with D possibly TRBD1 on 7 matching bases. The CDR3 covers 13 residues. Germline V gives CDR1 KGHSH, CDR2 LQKENI. CDR3 sequence reads: CAGSDRPGSEQYF. The CDR3 region has the DNA TGTGCCGGCTCGGACAGGCCCGGGAGCGAGCAGTACTTC.

The CDR3 spells CASSPQGLARATDTQYF. The CDR3 DNA reads TGTGCCAGCAGCCCCCAGGGACTAGCGAGAGCGACAGATACGCAGTATTTT. The chain carries TRBV7-8 and TRBJ2-3, with TRBD2 matching 10 bases. In germline, CDR1 is SGHVS, CDR2 FQNEAQ. CDR3 length: 17 residues. J gave up 3 bases and V 5 bases, and 11 bases lay outside the gene matches.

Written as DNA, the CDR3 is TGTGCCAGCAGCCAACCTGACCGGGTAGGTTACGAGCAGTACTTC. It encodes CASSQPDRVGYEQYF. This chain joins TRBV27 and TRBJ2-7; D gene unclear. The germline V and J ends were trimmed by 6 bases and 4 bases, with 19 bases remaining between them. The CDR3 spans 15 residues. Per the germline V gene, CDR1 is MNHEY and CDR2 is SMNVEV (reference sequence).

The chain combines TRBV10-2 with TRBJ2-7; D perhaps matches TRBD2 (7 bases). Trimming pared 7 bases from V and 4 bases from J, leaving 14 bases between. Germline lookup yields CDR1 WSHSY and CDR2 SAAADI. The CDR3 is made up of 13 amino acids. The DNA of the CDR3 is TGCGCCAGCACCGATAAGGGGGGGTACGAGCAGTACTTC. It translates to CASTDKGGYEQYF.

The gene calls are TRBV5-1 and TRBJ1-1; D not resolved. CDR1 and CDR2 (germline): SGHRS, YFSETQ. V was cut by 4 bases and J by 1 base, with 14 bases left in between. CDR3 length: 15 residues. The CDR3 nucleotides are TGCGCCAGCAGCCCGACCTCGGGTACGAACACTGAAGCTTTCTTT. Translation: CASSPTSGTNTEAFF.

The V call is TRBV10-3, the J call TRBJ2-7; 11 positions agree with TRBD1. Germline CDR1 and CDR2: ENHRY and SYGVKD. The length of the CDR3 is 14 residues. The ends lost 4 bases at V and 3 bases at J; junction bases unmatched: 2. CDR3 residues: CAISGDRGGYEQYF. The CDR3 nucleotides read TGTGCCATCAGTGGGGACAGGGGGGGCTACGAGCAGTACTTC.

The chain is built from TRBV2 and TRBJ2-7; D is ambiguous. The CDR3 consists of 13 residues. With 4 bases removed from V and 0 bases from J, the gap between germline ends came to 7 bases. Germline V gene data show CDR1 as SNHLY and CDR2 as FYNNEI. The CDR3 DNA sequence: TGTGCCAGCAGTGTAAAGACCTCCTACGAGCAGTACTTC. Translated, it gives CASSVKTSYEQYF.

The rearrangement joins TRBV7-2 to TRBJ2-1, with unresolved D. This CDR3 has 13 residues. V was cut by 3 bases and J by 0 bases, with 3 bases left in between. CDR1 is SGHTA, CDR2 FQGNSA, per germline. CDR3 residues: CASSFSSYNEQFF. CDR3 sequence (DNA): TGTGCCAGCAGCTTTTCCTCCTACAATGAGCAGTTCTTC. Looking up the rest from reference TRBV7-2 and TRBJ2-1 gives the full variable domain: GAGVSQSPSNKVTEKGKDVELRCDPISGHTALYWYRQSLGQGLEFLIYFQGNSAPDKSGLPSDRFSAERTGGSVSTLTIQRTQQEDSAVYLCASSFSSYNEQFFGPGTRLTVL.

CDR3 loop: CASSPSSGAFTDTQYF. The CDR3 DNA sequence: TGTGCCAGCAGTCCTTCTAGCGGGGCCTTCACAGATACGCAGTATTTT. The chain recombines TRBV28 with TRBJ2-3, with 9 bases lining up with TRBD2. Germline CDR1 and CDR2: MDHEN and SYDVKM. The CDR3 loop spans 16 amino acids. Unmatched junction bases numbered 8, after V lost 5 bases and J lost 2 bases.

The chain uses TRBV18 and TRBJ1-1, with TRBD1 matching 12 bases. Germline CDR1 and CDR2: KGHSH and LQKENI. CDR3 length: 15 amino acids. Trimming cost V 4 bases and J 6 bases; bases outside gene matches: 6. The CDR3, as DNA: TGTGCCAGCTCACGGGACAGGGGGCTAATGGCTGAAGCTTTCTTT. This sequence encodes CASSRDRGLMAEAFF.

V gene TRBV10-3 combines with J gene TRBJ2-3; 12 bases line up with TRBD1. The length of the CDR3 is 15 residues. The germline CDR1 and CDR2 sequences are ENHRY and SYGVKD. V lost 6 bases, J lost 1 base, and 2 bases stayed unmatched. The CDR3 sequence: CAIRGTGGGTDTQYF. In DNA, the CDR3 is TGTGCCATCAGGGGGACAGGGGGCGGCACAGATACGCAGTATTTT.

The chain couples TRBV5-1 to TRBJ1-2; D may be TRBD1 (6 bases). The CDR3 has 13 residues. Deletions cut 5 bases from V and 8 bases from J, with 16 bases between. CDR1 SGHRS and CDR2 YFSETQ come from the germline V gene. DNA for the CDR3: TGCGCCAGCAGAACACAGGGTGACACGGGCTACACCTTC. Translated: CASRTQGDTGYTF.

This clone was seen more than once but under ten times. The chain recombines TRBV5-1 with TRBJ1-4, with a possible D match to TRBD1 (6 bases). The CDR3 extends over 16 amino acids. Germline CDR1 reads SGHRS; CDR2 reads YFSETQ. With 0 bases removed from V and 6 bases from J, the gap between germline ends came to 15 bases. This CDR3 is CASSLAETGIYEKLFF. CDR3 DNA: TGCGCCAGCAGCTTGGCCGAAACAGGGATATATGAAAAACTGTTTTTT.

The chain links TRBV28 to TRBJ2-1; 7 positions agree with TRBD1. Germline V CDR1 and CDR2: MDHEN, SYDVKM. V gave up 1 base and J gave up 7 bases; unmatched junction bases: 7. The CDR3 spans 15 residues. CDR3 in amino acids: CASSLLQTQGNEQFF. CDR3 DNA sequence: TGTGCCAGCAGTTTATTGCAGACACAGGGGAATGAGCAGTTCTTC.

The gene calls are TRBV15 and TRBJ2-2, with D tentatively TRBD2 (5 bases). Germline V CDR1 and CDR2: LNHNV, YYDKDF (reference sequence). The V gene lost 2 bases and the J gene lost 6 bases, with 10 bases spanning the gap. CDR3 length equals 14 residues. The chain's CDR3 is CATSRIGVPGELFF. CDR3 nucleotides: TGTGCCACCAGCAGAATCGGGGTCCCCGGGGAGCTGTTTTTT.

The rearrangement links TRBV2 to TRBJ1-6; possibly TRBD1 for D (5 bases). The CDR3 totals 17 residues. The ends were cut back, 1 base at V and 4 bases at J, with 14 bases in the middle. Germline CDR1 reads SNHLY; CDR2 reads FYNNEI. DNA of the CDR3: TGTGCCAGCAGTGAAGACCACCAAACAGGTTATAATTCACCCCTCCACTTT. It specifies CASSEDHQTGYNSPLHF.

V is TRBV7-2 and J is TRBJ2-1; TRBD2 aligns across 9 bases. V dropped 1 base and J dropped 6; count of bases not matched to a gene: 4. Germline V gene data show CDR1 as SGHTA and CDR2 as FQGNSA. The CDR3 sequence is 15 residues long. Here the CDR3 DNA reads TGTGCCAGCAGCTTAGATAGCGGGGGTCCCAATGAGCAGTTCTTC. This gives the protein CASSLDSGGPNEQFF.